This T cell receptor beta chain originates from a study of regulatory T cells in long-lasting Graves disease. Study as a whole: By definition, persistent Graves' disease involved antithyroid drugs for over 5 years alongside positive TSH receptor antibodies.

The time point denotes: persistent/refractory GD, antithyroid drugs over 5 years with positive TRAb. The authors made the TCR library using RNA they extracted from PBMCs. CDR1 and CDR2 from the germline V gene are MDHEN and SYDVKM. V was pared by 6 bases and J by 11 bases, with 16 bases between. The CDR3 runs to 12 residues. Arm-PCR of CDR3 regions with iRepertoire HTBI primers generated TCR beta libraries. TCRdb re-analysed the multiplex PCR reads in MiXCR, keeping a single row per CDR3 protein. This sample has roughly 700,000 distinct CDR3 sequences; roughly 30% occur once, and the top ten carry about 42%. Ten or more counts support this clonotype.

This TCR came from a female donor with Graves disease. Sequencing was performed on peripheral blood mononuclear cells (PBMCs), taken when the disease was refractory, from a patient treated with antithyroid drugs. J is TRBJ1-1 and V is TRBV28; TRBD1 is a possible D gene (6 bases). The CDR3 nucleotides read TGTGCCAGCAGACCTCAGGGGTGGGAGGCTTTCTTT. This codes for CASRPQGWEAFF.